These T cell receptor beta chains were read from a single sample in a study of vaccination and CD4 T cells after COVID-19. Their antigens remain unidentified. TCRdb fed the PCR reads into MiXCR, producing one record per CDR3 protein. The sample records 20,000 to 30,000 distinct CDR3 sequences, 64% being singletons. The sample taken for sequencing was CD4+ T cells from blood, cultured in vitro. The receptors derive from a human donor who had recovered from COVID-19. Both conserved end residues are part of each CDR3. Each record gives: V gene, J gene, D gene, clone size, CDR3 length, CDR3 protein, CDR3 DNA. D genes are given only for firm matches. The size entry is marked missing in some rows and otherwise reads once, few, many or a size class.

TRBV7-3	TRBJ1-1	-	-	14	CASSLVGSTTEAFF	TGTGCCAGCAGCTTAGTCGGCAGCACCACTGAAGCTTTCTTT
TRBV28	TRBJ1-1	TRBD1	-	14	CASGQGVAMAEAFF	TGTGCCAGCGGACAGGGGGTAGCGATGGCTGAAGCTTTCTTT
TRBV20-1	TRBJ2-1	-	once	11	CSARDGGSQFF	TGCAGTGCTAGAGATGGGGGGTCCCAGTTCTTC
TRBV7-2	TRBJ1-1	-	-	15	CASTVSVAGNTEAFF	TGTGCCAGCACCGTTTCCGTAGCAGGGAACACTGAAGCTTTCTTT
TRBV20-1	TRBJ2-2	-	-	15	CSARVGQSNTGELFF	TGCAGTGCTAGAGTTGGACAGTCGAACACCGGGGAGCTGTTTTTT
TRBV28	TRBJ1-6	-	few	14	CASRGGGINSPLHF	TGTGCCAGCAGGGGGGGGGGAATAAATTCACCCCTCCACTTT
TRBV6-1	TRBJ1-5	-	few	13	CASTAASNQPQHF	TGTGCCAGCACTGCGGCAAGCAATCAGCCCCAGCATTTT
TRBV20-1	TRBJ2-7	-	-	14	CSASMTGRDGEQYF	TGCAGTGCTAGTATGACAGGGAGGGACGGCGAGCAGTACTTC
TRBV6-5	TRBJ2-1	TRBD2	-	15	CASSYDVPGLARQFF	TGTGCCAGCAGTTACGACGTCCCGGGACTAGCAAGGCAGTTCTTC
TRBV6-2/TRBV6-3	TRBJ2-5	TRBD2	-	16	CASRPIGLAGGETQYF	TGTGCCAGCAGACCTATCGGACTAGCGGGAGGAGAGACCCAGTACTTC
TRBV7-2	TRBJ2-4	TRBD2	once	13	CASSLDPGLETYF	TGTGCCAGCAGCTTAGATCCGGGACTAGAGACGTACTTC
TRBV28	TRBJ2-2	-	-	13	CASRRQVPGELFF	TGTGCCAGCAGACGACAGGTGCCCGGGGAGCTGTTTTTT
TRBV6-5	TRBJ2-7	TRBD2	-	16	CASSYFVTSGSYEQYF	TGTGCCAGCAGTTACTTCGTGACTAGCGGCTCCTACGAGCAGTACTTC
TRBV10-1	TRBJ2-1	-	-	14	CASSRGGGDNEQFF	TGCGCCAGCAGTAGGGGCGGTGGTGACAATGAGCAGTTCTTC
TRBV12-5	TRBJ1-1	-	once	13	CASGLTAYTEAFF	TGTGCTAGTGGCCTGACAGCCTACACTGAAGCTTTCTTT
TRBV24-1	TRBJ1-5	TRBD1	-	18	CATSEGTGGLWSNQPQHF	TGTGCCACCAGTGAAGGGACAGGGGGCCTCTGGAGCAATCAGCCCCAGCATTTT
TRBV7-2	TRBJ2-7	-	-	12	CASSLALGEQYF	TGTGCCAGCAGCTTAGCCTTGGGCGAGCAGTACTTC
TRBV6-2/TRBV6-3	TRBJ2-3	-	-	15	CASSSSSPGTDTQYF	TGTGCCAGCAGTTCTAGCAGCCCCGGCACAGATACGCAGTATTTT
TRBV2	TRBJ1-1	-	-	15	CASKVGGIGNTEAFF	TGTGCCAGCAAAGTGGGGGGCATCGGGAACACTGAAGCTTTCTTT
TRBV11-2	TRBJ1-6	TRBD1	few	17	CASSLKIALGQGSPLHF	TGTGCCAGCAGCTTAAAGATCGCCCTGGGACAGGGTTCACCCCTCCACTTT
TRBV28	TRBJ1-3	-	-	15	CASSFGGSAGNTIYF	TGTGCCAGCAGTTTCGGGGGAAGCGCTGGAAACACCATATATTTT
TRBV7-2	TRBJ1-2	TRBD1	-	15	CASSFGDRGFGGYTF	TGTGCCAGCAGCTTCGGGGACAGGGGATTCGGTGGCTACACCTTC
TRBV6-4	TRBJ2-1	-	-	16	CASSDSPGFSYNDQFF	TGTGCCAGCAGTGACTCGCCGGGCTTCTCCTACAATGACCAGTTCTTC
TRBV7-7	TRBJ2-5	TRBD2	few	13	CASSPSGKETQYF	TGTGCTAGCAGCCCTAGCGGGAAGGAGACCCAGTACTTC
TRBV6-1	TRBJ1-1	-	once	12	CASTRGNTEAFF	TGTGCCAGCACCAGGGGGAACACTGAAGCTTTCTTT
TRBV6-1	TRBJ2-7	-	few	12	CASRGKAYEQYF	TGTGCCAGCAGGGGTAAAGCCTACGAGCAGTACTTC
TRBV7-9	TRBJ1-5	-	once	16	CASSLARQGSNQPQHF	TGTGCCAGCAGCTTAGCGCGGCAGGGTTCCAATCAGCCCCAGCATTTT
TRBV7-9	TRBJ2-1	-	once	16	CASSPIPGRGYNEQFF	TGTGCCAGCAGCCCGATTCCGGGAAGAGGGTACAATGAGCAGTTCTTC
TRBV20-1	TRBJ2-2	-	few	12	CSARRGTGELFF	TGCAGTGCTAGAAGGGGCACCGGGGAGCTGTTTTTT
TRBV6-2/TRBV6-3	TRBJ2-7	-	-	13	CASSLVGVYEQYF	TGTGCCAGCAGTTTGGTGGGAGTCTACGAGCAGTACTTC
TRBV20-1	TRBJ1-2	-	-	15	CRAQGVRITNYGYTF	TGCAGGGCACAGGGAGTGAGGATAACAAACTATGGCTACACCTTC
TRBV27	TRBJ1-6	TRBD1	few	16	CASSPKGTASNSPLHF	TGTGCCAGCAGTCCCAAGGGGACAGCTAGTAATTCACCCCTCCACTTT
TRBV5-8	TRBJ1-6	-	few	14	CASSPGPHNSPLHF	TGTGCCAGCAGCCCCGGGCCCCATAATTCACCCCTCCACTTT
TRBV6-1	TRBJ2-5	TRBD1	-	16	CASRPGQGLGQETQYF	TGTGCCAGCAGACCGGGACAGGGATTGGGGCAAGAGACCCAGTACTTC
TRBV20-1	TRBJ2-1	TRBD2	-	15	CSARDGTSGYNEQFF	TGCAGTGCTAGAGACGGGACTAGCGGCTACAATGAGCAGTTCTTC
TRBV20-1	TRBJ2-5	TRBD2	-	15	CSARDPTSGGSGQYF	TGCAGTGCTAGAGATCCTACTAGCGGGGGTTCGGGCCAGTACTTC
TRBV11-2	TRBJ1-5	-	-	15	CASSTTGAANQPQHF	TGTGCCAGCAGCACCACGGGGGCGGCAAATCAGCCCCAGCATTTT
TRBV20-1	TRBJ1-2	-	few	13	CSASLQGTYGYTF	TGCAGTGCTAGTCTGCAGGGAACTTATGGCTACACCTTC
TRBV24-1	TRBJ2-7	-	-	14	CATRSASSTGEQYF	TGTGCCACCCGTTCGGCGTCCTCGACGGGGGAGCAGTACTTC
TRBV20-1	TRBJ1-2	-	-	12	CSAPAANYGYTF	TGCAGTGCTCCCGCTGCGAACTATGGCTACACCTTC
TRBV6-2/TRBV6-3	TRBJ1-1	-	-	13	CASSNGHHTEAFF	TGTGCCAGCAGTAACGGACACCACACTGAAGCTTTCTTT
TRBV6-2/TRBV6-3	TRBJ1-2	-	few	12	CASSYGPYGYTF	TGTGCCAGCAGTTACGGGCCCTATGGCTACACCTTC
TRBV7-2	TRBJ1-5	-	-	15	CASSPTPRPNQPQHF	TGTGCCAGCAGCCCGACCCCTCGCCCCAATCAGCCCCAGCATTTT
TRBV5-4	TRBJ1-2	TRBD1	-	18	CASRGADRAPFRNYGYTF	TGTGCCAGCAGGGGCGCCGACAGGGCCCCCTTTCGGAACTATGGCTACACCTTC
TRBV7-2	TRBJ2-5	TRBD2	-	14	CASSLGLARETQYF	TGTGCCAGCAGTCTCGGACTAGCGAGAGAGACCCAGTACTTC
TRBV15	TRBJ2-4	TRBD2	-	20	CATSRERGPSRLANKNIQYF	TGTGCCACCAGCAGAGAGCGGGGCCCCTCCAGACTAGCCAACAAAAACATTCAGTACTTC
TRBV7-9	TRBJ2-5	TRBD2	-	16	CASSSPGLAGAETQYF	TGTGCCAGCAGCTCCCCCGGACTAGCGGGAGCAGAGACCCAGTACTTC
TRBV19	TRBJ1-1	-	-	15	CASSISPSVVPEAFF	TGTGCCAGTAGTATATCCCCCTCAGTCGTCCCTGAAGCTTTCTTT
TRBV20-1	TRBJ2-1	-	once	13	CSATYLMNNEQFF	TGCAGTGCTACCTATCTAATGAACAATGAGCAGTTCTTC
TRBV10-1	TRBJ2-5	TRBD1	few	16	CASSESGTANQETQYF	TGCGCCAGCAGTGAGTCGGGGACAGCGAATCAAGAGACCCAGTACTTC
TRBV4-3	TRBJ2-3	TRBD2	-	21	CASSQVRGGLAGGLRTDTQYF	TGCGCCAGCAGCCAAGTTCGGGGGGGACTAGCGGGAGGGTTGAGGACAGATACGCAGTATTTT